The source of this TCR beta chain is a study of shared clonotypes between healthy human individuals. Sequenced by immunoSEQ multiplex PCR; TCRdb stores in-frame clones only, minus some. The sample yields 2 million to 2.5 million clones, just under 95% seen once. This CDR3 region has 15 residues. Germline CDR1 reads MNHNS; CDR2 reads SASEGT. Trimming took 7 bases from V and 7 from J; bases not matched to a gene: 10. Positive CCR7 selection of CD45RO-negative cells yielded the naive CD8 cells, and terminally differentiated effector memory CD45RA+ cells were excluded. Source material: naive CD8+ T cells sorted from blood. The TCR was taken from a man aged 18 to 29 in good health. The chain recombines TRBV6-1 with TRBJ2-1; 10 positions agree with TRBD2. The CDR3 bases are TGTGCCAGCAAGGTAGCGGGGGGCGGGAGGAATGAGCAGTTCTTC. This encodes CASKVAGGGRNEQFF.